These 3 T cell receptor beta chains were all obtained from the same sample, sequenced in a study of cytotoxic CD8 clonotypes in ibrutinib-treated CLL (dated by TCRdb to the early 2020s). The time point label here, explained by the study, means: 20 to 25 months on ibrutinib. Libraries were constructed by the immunoSEQ multiplex PCR assay. Entries here come from immuneACCESS through TCRdb and include only in-frame sequences with V and J called. Some clones fail to appear in such tables; in the studies checked, an unresolved V gene covers under half of the shortfall, and the cause of the remainder is unknown. The sample includes approximately 130,000 clones, with roughly 84% observed a single time. The ten largest clones capture 2.5% to 3.5% of the sample. Specimen: PBMCs, collected after 24 months of ibrutinib treatment. Every receptor here comes from a human donor with chronic lymphocytic leukemia.

The chain couples TRBV29-1 to TRBJ2-3, with a weak D call TRBD2 (5 bases). Germline lookup yields CDR1 SQVTM and CDR2 ANQGSEA. V shed 4 bases and J shed 9 bases, with 17 bases lying between them. The CDR3 is 13 amino acids. The CDR3 bases are TGCAGCGTTGTCTGGTTGACCGCGGGCACGCAGTATTTT. Its protein is CSVVWLTAGTQYF.

This chain joins TRBV2 and TRBJ2-2; 13 positions match TRBD2. The germline V gene encodes CDR1 SNHLY and CDR2 FYNNEI. The V and J ends lost 7 bases and 5 bases, in that order; junction bases with no gene match: 4. The CDR3 runs to 15 residues. CDR3 protein: CASTGLAGTTGELFF. The CDR3 DNA sequence: TGTGCCAGCACGGGACTAGCGGGGACAACCGGGGAGCTGTTTTTT.

The chain links TRBV29-1 to TRBJ2-1; 15 nucleotides agree with TRBD2. CDR3 length equals 15 residues. Germline V gives CDR1 SQVTM, CDR2 ANQGSEA. Germline trimming cut 6 bases from V and 8 bases from J; bases unmatched to any gene: 8. CDR3 DNA sequence: TGCAGCGTGGGACTAGCGGGGGGTACCGGGGATGAGCAGTTCTTC. Its translation is CSVGLAGGTGDEQFF.